The 5 T cell receptor beta chains listed next were all sequenced from one sample in a study of radiation and T cells in renal cell carcinoma. Time point reported: blood 2 weeks post-SBRT. Treatment denoted: 15 Gy SBRT to primary tumor, nephrectomy 4 weeks later. Only in-frame clones appear in the TCRdb table, and some are missing; sequencing was by immunoSEQ multiplex PCR. The sample carries 70,000 to 90,000 clones, approximately 83% recorded once. The sequencing used blood, collected from a patient whose treatment included radiotherapy and nephrectomy. These receptors were obtained from a woman aged 45 to 65 with renal cell carcinoma.

The chain recombines TRBV21-1 with TRBJ2-5. TRBV21-1 is a documented pseudogene. This CDR3 region has 15 residues. CDR3 DNA: TGTGCCAGCAGCAAAGTGGGGGAGTTCCAAGAGACCCAGTACTTC. This gives the protein CASSKVGEFQETQYF.

This clone has ten or more counts. V usage is TRBV6-1 and J usage is TRBJ2-3, with 10 bases fitting TRBD2. CDR3 length equals 15 residues. V lost 4 bases, J lost 4 bases, and 5 bases stayed unmatched. Per the germline V gene, CDR1 is MNHNS and CDR2 is SASEGT. Here the CDR3 DNA reads TGTGCCAGCAGTGTAATAGCGGGAGGACCAGATACGCAGTATTTT. Its protein is CASSVIAGGPDTQYF.

The chain combines TRBV7-2 with TRBJ1-2; possible D gene TRBD1, 5 bases. This CDR3 has 14 residues. The germline gives CDR1 SGHTA, CDR2 FQGNSA. V was trimmed by 1 base and J by 2 bases, leaving 8 bases between them. CDR3 in amino acids: CASSLGGENYGYTF. The CDR3 nucleotides are TGTGCCAGCAGCTTAGGGGGGGAGAACTATGGCTACACCTTC.

Here the CDR3 DNA reads TGTGCCAGCAGGAAGGGGGGAGGGAATCAGCCCCAGCATTTT. It translates to CASRKGGGNQPQHF. The chain recombines TRBV6-1 with TRBJ1-5, with D tentatively TRBD1 (6 bases). The V gene's germline CDR1 is MNHNS and CDR2 SASEGT. The V end was cut by 6 bases, the J end by 4 bases, with 13 bases between. The CDR3 is 14 amino acids.

The V gene is TRBV19, the J gene TRBJ1-5, with D possibly being TRBD1 (5 bases). Trimming took 7 bases from V and 3 from J, leaving 16 bases between them. The CDR3 spans 15 residues. The V gene's germline CDR1 is LNHDA and CDR2 SQIVND (reference sequence). DNA of the CDR3: TGTGCCAGTATTAGATACGGGGGGTCCAATCAGCCCCAGCATTTT. Protein sequence: CASIRYGGSNQPQHF. Complete variable domain (other parts from reference TRBV19 and TRBJ1-5): DGGITQSPKYLFRKEGQNVTLSCEQNLNHDAMYWYRQDPGQGLRLIYYSQIVNDFQKGDIAEGYSVSREKKESFPLTVTSAQKNPTAFYLCASIRYGGSNQPQHFGDGTRLSIL.